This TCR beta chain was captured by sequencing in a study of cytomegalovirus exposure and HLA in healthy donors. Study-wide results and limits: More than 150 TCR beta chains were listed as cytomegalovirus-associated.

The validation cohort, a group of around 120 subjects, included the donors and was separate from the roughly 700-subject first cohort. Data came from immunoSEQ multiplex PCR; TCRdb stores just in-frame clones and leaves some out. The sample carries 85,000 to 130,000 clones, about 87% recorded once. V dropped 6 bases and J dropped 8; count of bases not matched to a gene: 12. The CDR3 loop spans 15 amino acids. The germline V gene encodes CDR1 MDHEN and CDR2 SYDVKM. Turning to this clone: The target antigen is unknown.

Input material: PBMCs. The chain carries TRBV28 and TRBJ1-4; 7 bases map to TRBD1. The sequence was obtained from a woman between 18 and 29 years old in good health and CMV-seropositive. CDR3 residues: CASSQPQGLREKLFF. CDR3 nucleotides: TGTGCCAGCAGCCAACCACAGGGGTTGAGGGAAAAACTGTTTTTT.